This T cell receptor beta chain was obtained from a study of long-term antiretroviral therapy in people with HIV. Sequencing relied on immunoSEQ assay v3.0, run at survey level. This table comes from immunoSEQ multiplex PCR, and its TCRdb copy is limited to in-frame clones, with some not included. The sample includes 15,000 to 20,000 clones, 84% of them seen just once. The count of this clone is one. Trimming shortened V by 3 bases and J by 0 bases, and 17 bases separated the two germline ends. This CDR3 comprises 17 residues. Germline assignment: CDR1 SGHVS and CDR2 FQNEAQ. No donor had fewer than one pre-ART PBMC sample or fewer than two post-ART PBMC samples.

The material was unsorted PBMCs, obtained 0.1 years after starting antiretroviral therapy. The chain joins TRBV7-8 to TRBJ1-2; D not certain. This sequence originates from a man aged 18 to 30 with HIV. In DNA form, the CDR3 reads TGTGCCAGCAGCTTGGTACCGAATTACAGCACTAACTATGGCTACACCTTC. Translated, it gives CASSLVPNYSTNYGYTF. Variable domain in full (rest from reference TRBV7-8 and TRBJ1-2): GAGVSQSPRYKVAKRGQDVALRCDPISGHVSLFWYQQALGQGPEFLTYFQNEAQLDKSGLPSDRFFAERPEGSVSTLKIQRTQQEDSAVYLCASSLVPNYSTNYGYTFGSGTRLTVV.